Detailed here is one TCR beta chain. Its antigen is still unknown. CDR3 length equals 19 residues. The trim removed 7 bases at V and 0 bases at J, leaving 12 bases unmatched. The data were taken from a study of blood T cells in healthy people across ages. Overall study findings and caveats: PBMC samples, being unsorted, prevented any conclusive comparison of naive and antigen-experienced cells. Unknown CMV status may confound age-related changes in expanded clones.

For the second PCR, which ran for roughly 6 to 11 cycles, a sample-barcoded 5' primer and a J-beta primer mix were used. Every cDNA molecule bore a tag from a template-switch adaptor containing 12 random nucleotides. TCRdb re-analysed the 5' RACE reads in MiXCR, keeping a single row per CDR3 protein. The table records hundreds of thousands of distinct CDR3 sequences, just under 25% of them present only once. These same records also appear under a second study, on T cells of mothers and their children. As that study records: No persistent microchimeric T cell clones were detected at about 93 clones per million clonotypes sensitivity.

The receptor was derived from a boy younger than 18 in good health. The sequenced material came from blood. The rearrangement joins TRBV12-3 or TRBV12-4 to TRBJ2-1, with 13 positions matching TRBD2. The CDR3 DNA reads TGTGCCAGCACCCACCGGGGACTAGCGGGGCCGAGCTCCTACAATGAGCAGTTCTTC. Translated: CASTHRGLAGPSSYNEQFF.